The 17 T cell receptor beta chains in this list originate from one sample, sequenced in a study of tumor-infiltrating lymphocytes in primary liver carcinoma. Germline DNA was extracted alongside blood RNA, which was obtained from unsorted whole blood. With approximately 500 ng total RNA as template and a constant-region primer, TCR beta cDNA was made. Three rounds of nested multiplex PCR with slightly modified ARM-PCR produced TCR beta libraries. Each of the first two PCR rounds ran around 10 cycles with TRBV1-TRBV30 forward and C-beta reverse primers. Each CDR3 protein gets one entry after TCRdb re-called the multiplex PCR reads with MiXCR. The sample has 310,000 or so distinct CDR3 sequences, approximately 54% seen once. The sample taken for sequencing was peripheral blood. The source is a woman aged 25 to 39 with primary liver carcinoma and hepatitis B virus infection.

The chain recombines TRBV6-6 with TRBJ2-6; 7 nucleotides align to TRBD1. The CDR3 spans 17 residues. CDR1 and CDR2 (germline): MNHNY, SVGAGI (reference sequence). V was pared by 5 bases and J by 11 bases, with 18 bases of the junction left unmatched. The CDR3 is CASSTQDRIRYADVLTF. CDR3 DNA sequence: TGTGCCAGCAGTACCCAGGACAGGATTAGATATGCCGACGTCCTGACTTTC.

About this clonotype itself: The CDR3 carries no conserved terminal phenylalanine or tryptophan, so it likely arises from a read error. This chain connects TRBV11-2 to TRBJ2-1, with a tentative D call TRBD2 (5 bases). Trimming stripped 6 bases from V and 4 bases from J, with 10 bases between. Germline V lookup: CDR1 SGHAT, CDR2 FQNNGV. This CDR3 has 13 amino acids. CDR3 sequence reads: CASRAWEYNEQFS. The CDR3, as DNA: TGTGCCAGCAGGGCATGGGAGTACAATGAGCAGTTCTCC.

This clonotype was seen many times. This chain uses TRBV12-3 or TRBV12-4 with TRBJ2-6; D may be TRBD1 (5 bases). The V and J ends lost 6 bases and 2 bases respectively, with 11 bases between them. The CDR3 has 15 residues. CDR3 residues: CASSLPRAGANVLTF. The CDR3 DNA follows: TGTGCCAGCAGCCTTCCCAGGGCTGGGGCCAACGTCCTGACTTTC.

Concerning this clonotype itself: Just one base apart from a much larger clone, this may be a read error. The V call is TRBV12-3 or TRBV12-4, the J call TRBJ1-2; no reliable D call. V was clipped by 3 bases and J by 4 bases, with 18 bases between them. The CDR3 covers 16 residues. CDR3 sequence reads: CASSLVQPGPIYGYTF. DNA of the CDR3: TGTGCCAGCAGTTTGGTACAGCCCGGACCTATCTATGGCTACACCTTC.

The CDR3 protein is CASSPDTDLGAGSAKNIQYF. CDR3 in DNA: TGTGCCAGCTCACCGGATACCGACTTAGGCGCAGGCTCCGCCAAAAACATTCAGTACTTC. This sequence joins TRBV18 and TRBJ2-4; D gene ambiguous. Germline loops: CDR1 KGHSH, CDR2 LQKENI. The V gene lost 3 bases and the J gene lost 1 base, with 25 bases spanning the gap. The CDR3 length is 20 residues.

Regarding this clonotype: Being one base from a much bigger clone, this may be a read error. This chain uses TRBV6-5 with TRBJ1-6, with unresolved D. Germline CDR1 reads MNHEY; CDR2 reads SVGAGI. The CDR3 contains 12 residues. The CDR3 DNA sequence: TGTGGCAGCAGTTACTCGAATTCACCCCTCCACTTT. Amino acids: CGSSYSNSPLHF.

This clonotype came up many times. V gene TRBV11-2 combines with J gene TRBJ1-5, with D unclear. Deletions cut 3 bases from V and 5 bases from J, with 14 bases between. CDR3 length: 15 residues. Looked up from germline, CDR1 is SGHAT and CDR2 is FQNNGV. In DNA form, the CDR3 reads TGTGCCAGCAGCTTGGAGGCTGGAGGGCATCAGCCCCAGCATTTT. Its protein product is CASSLEAGGHQPQHF.

There are many counts of this clonotype. The V gene is TRBV4-3, the J gene TRBJ1-2, with a tentative D call TRBD1 (5 bases). V gave up 0 bases and J gave up 0 bases, with 11 bases separating them. Germline CDR1 reads LGHNA; CDR2 reads YSLEER. The CDR3 consists of 16 residues. The CDR3 loop is CASSQDRVSANYGYTF. The DNA of the CDR3 is TGCGCCAGCAGCCAAGACAGGGTTTCGGCTAACTATGGCTACACCTTC.

Concerning this clonotype: At one end, the junction sequence differs from germline, possibly due to a read error. The chain joins TRBV5-1 to TRBJ2-1; the D gene is possibly TRBD2 (5 bases). The CDR3 extends over 14 amino acids. Per germline, CDR1 SGHRS and CDR2 YFSETQ. CDR3 amino acids: CANSLSGTYNEQFF. CDR3 in DNA: TGCGCCAACAGCTTATCGGGAACCTACAATGAGCAGTTCTTC.

This clonotype was seen ten or more times. The chain recombines TRBV10-3 with TRBJ2-5; the D gene is possibly TRBD1 (6 bases). V shed 4 bases and J shed 5 bases, with 11 bases lying between them. CDR1 is ENHRY and CDR2 is SYGVKD in the germline V gene. The CDR3 covers 13 residues. The CDR3 DNA follows: TGTGCCATCAGTGGGACAACAGGGGAGACCCAGTACTTC. It is translated as CAISGTTGETQYF.

V and J are TRBV12-3 or TRBV12-4 and TRBJ2-5; D is unresolved. The length of the CDR3 is 13 residues. Trimming took off 3 bases at V and 1 base at J, with 6 bases between the two ends. CDR3 in DNA: TGTGCCAGCAGTTTGAAGGGCCAAGAGACCCAGTACTTC. This codes for CASSLKGQETQYF.

This clonotype was seen more than once but under ten times. A much larger clone is a single base away; this may be a read error. This chain connects TRBV29-1 to TRBJ2-5; 7 nucleotides match TRBD2. J gave up 5 bases and V 4 bases, and 4 bases lay outside the gene matches. Germline V CDR1 and CDR2: SQVTM, ANQGSEA. The CDR3 has 12 amino acids. The CDR3 loop reads CSVVRAGETQYF. The CDR3 DNA reads TGCAGCGTTGTAAGAGCGGGGGAGACCCAGTACTTC.

To note about this clonotype: A much larger clonotype is one base distant, so this may be a read error. The V and J genes are TRBV29-1 and TRBJ2-7; 10 bases are shared with TRBD2. The germline gives CDR1 SQVTM, CDR2 ANQGSEA. The CDR3 runs to 13 residues. V lost 4 bases to trimming and J lost 9 bases; unmatched junction nucleotides: 9. As DNA, the CDR3 is TGCAGCGTTGGACTAGCGGGCTCCTACAGGCAGTACTTC. Protein sequence: CSVGLAGSYRQYF.

The chain uses TRBV12-3 or TRBV12-4 and TRBJ2-3, with TRBD2 identical over 7 bases. This CDR3 comprises 16 residues. Trimming at V came to 3 bases and at J to 0 bases, leaving 6 bases not matched to a gene. The CDR3 DNA is TGTGCCAGCAGTTTGGTGGGACTATCTAGCACAGATACGCAGTATTTT. Translation gives CASSLVGLSSTDTQYF.

This clonotype has more than one count but fewer than ten. The CDR3 here is CASSYTGQNIQYF. DNA of the CDR3: TGTGCCAGCAGTTACACTGGACAAAACATTCAGTACTTC. The V and J genes are TRBV6-2 or TRBV6-3 and TRBJ2-4; D not resolved. The CDR3 spans 13 residues. Germline V CDR1 and CDR2: MNHEY, SVGEGT. V gave up 2 bases and J gave up 5 bases, with 7 bases separating them.

A remark on this clonotype: This could be a read error, since a much larger clone is one nucleotide away. This sequence joins TRBV12-3 or TRBV12-4 and TRBJ2-2; the match to TRBD2 covers 7 bases. The CDR3 is made up of 13 amino acids. The DNA of the CDR3 is TGTGCCAACAGTTTTGGCGGGAGCCGGGAGCTGTTTTTT. Translated, it gives CANSFGGSRELFF.

V gene TRBV14 combines with J gene TRBJ1-2; D gene unclear. Germline CDR1 is SGHDN and CDR2 is FVKESK. This CDR3 has 13 residues. Trimming pared 4 bases from V and 6 bases from J, leaving 12 bases between. The CDR3 here is CASSRGPFNGYTF. The CDR3 region has the DNA TGTGCCAGCAGCCGAGGGCCTTTCAATGGCTACACCTTC.